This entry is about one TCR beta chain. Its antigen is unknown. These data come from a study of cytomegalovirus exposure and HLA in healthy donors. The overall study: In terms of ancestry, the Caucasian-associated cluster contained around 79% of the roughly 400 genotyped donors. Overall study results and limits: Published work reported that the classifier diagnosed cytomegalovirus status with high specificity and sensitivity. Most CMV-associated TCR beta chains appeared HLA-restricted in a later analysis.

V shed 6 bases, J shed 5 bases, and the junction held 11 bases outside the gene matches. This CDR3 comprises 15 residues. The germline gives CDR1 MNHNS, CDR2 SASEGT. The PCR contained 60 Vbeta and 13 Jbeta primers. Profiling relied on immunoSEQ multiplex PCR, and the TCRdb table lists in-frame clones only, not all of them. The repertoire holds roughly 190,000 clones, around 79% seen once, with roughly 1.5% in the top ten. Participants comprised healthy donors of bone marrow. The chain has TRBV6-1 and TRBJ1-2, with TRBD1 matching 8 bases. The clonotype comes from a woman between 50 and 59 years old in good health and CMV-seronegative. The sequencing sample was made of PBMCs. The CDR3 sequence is CASSQGQVIQYGYTF. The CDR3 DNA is TGTGCCAGCAGCCAGGGACAGGTGATTCAATATGGCTACACCTTC.